The 2 T cell receptor beta chains in this list originate from one sample, sequenced in a study of blood T cell repertoires in COVID-19. Sequencing used immunoSEQ multiplex PCR; TCRdb keeps in-frame clones, though not all of them. The sample holds about 160,000 clones, 84% seen once. The sequenced sample consisted of PBMCs or T cells enriched from blood (not recorded which). Every receptor here comes from a woman aged 45-65 years who had recovered from COVID-19.

V and J are TRBV19 and TRBJ1-4; D is uncertain. This CDR3 is built from 14 residues. Germline values: CDR1 LNHDA, CDR2 SQIVND (reference sequence). Trimming shortened V by 3 bases and J by 1 base, and 6 bases separated the two germline ends. CDR3 protein: CASSIAVTNEKLFF. The CDR3 coding sequence is TGTGCCAGTAGTATCGCAGTAACTAATGAAAAACTGTTTTTT.

The chain has TRBV14 and TRBJ2-7; 7 bases fit TRBD2. The junction had 7 bases not matched to a gene; V was cut back by 1 base and J by 1 base. Germline V gene sequence: CDR1 SGHDN, CDR2 FVKESK. The length of the CDR3 is 16 residues. The DNA of the CDR3 is TGTGCCAGCAGCCAAGTATGGGGGGGACGGTCCTACGAGCAGTACTTC. It translates to CASSQVWGGRSYEQYF.